Only a few counts were recorded for the clone carrying this T cell receptor beta chain. The entry originates in a study of blood T cell repertoires in COVID-19. Study context: Samples representing acute and convalescent COVID-19 were sourced from the United States, Italy and Spain.

How the authors handled the data: Scientists estimated how many nucleated cells there were by amplifying reference gene primers. Generated by immunoSEQ multiplex PCR, the TCRdb table keeps only in-frame clones and is missing some. The DNA gave D and trimming, while V, J and clone size come from that table. This sample has a few hundred thousand clones, with 70% to 90% found just once. The CDR3 covers 15 residues. This receptor was identified in a young man with active or convalescent COVID-19. The sample was peripheral blood. This rearrangement joins TRBV21-1 to TRBJ2-7; the table gives TRBD2 as D, unverified against the DNA. TRBV21-1 is flagged as a pseudogene. The CDR3: CASSTTSGSSYEQYF. CDR3 DNA: TGTGCCAGCAGCACAACTAGCGGGAGCTCCTACGAGCAGTACTTC.